Shown below are 18 T cell receptor beta chains from a single sample sequenced in a study of blood T cells in healthy people across ages. Using a J-beta primer mix together with a sample-barcoded 5' primer, a second PCR was run for roughly 6 to 11 cycles. MiXCR, applied by TCRdb to the 5' RACE reads, yields one record per CDR3 protein. The table has over 1,500,000 distinct CDR3 sequences, about 50% seen once. What was sequenced was blood. These TCRs come from a woman aged 40 to 49 in good health.

As regards this clonotype: A read error may account for a junction end that differs from germline. This rearrangement joins TRBV12-3 or TRBV12-4 to TRBJ2-6; maybe TRBD2 (5 bases). This CDR3 is built from 15 residues. Written as DNA, the CDR3 is TGTGCCGGCAGTTTTTCGGGGTCTGGGGCCAACGTCCTGACTTTC. The encoded protein is CAGSFSGSGANVLTF.

This clonotype appeared a few times. The genes are TRBV20-1 and TRBJ2-5, with D perhaps assigned TRBD1 or TRBD2 (5 bases each). CDR3 length: 13 residues. From germline, CDR1 is DFQATT and CDR2 SNEGSKA (reference sequence). V lost 3 bases to trimming and J lost 8 bases, with 16 bases between them. The DNA for the CDR3 is TGCAGTGCTAGCGGGGAAGGGGAGATTACCCAGTACTTC. Amino acid sequence: CSASGEGEITQYF.

The genes are TRBV6-5 and TRBJ1-1; D not certain. Germline-derived CDR1 and CDR2 are MNHEY and SVGAGI. This CDR3 contains 15 residues. V lost 5 bases, J lost 0 bases, and 13 bases lay in between. CDR3 residues: CASSHNRRMNTEAFF. The CDR3 DNA reads TGTGCCAGCAGTCACAACCGACGGATGAACACTGAAGCTTTCTTT.

This rearrangement joins TRBV6-2 or TRBV6-3 to TRBJ1-1, with a possible D match to TRBD1 (5 bases). Germline V gives CDR1 MNHEY, CDR2 SVGEGT. Deletions cut 5 bases from V and 0 bases from J, with 13 bases between. The CDR3 covers 15 residues. Here the CDR3 DNA reads TGTGCCAGCAGTCGTGCGGGACCCCTGAACACTGAAGCTTTCTTT. Its protein is CASSRAGPLNTEAFF.

On this clonotype itself: One end of the junction varies from germline; a read error may be responsible. This sequence joins TRBV4-2 and TRBJ2-7; D possibly uses TRBD1 or TRBD2 (5 bases each). There are 14 residues in the CDR3. Germline loops: CDR1 LGHNA, CDR2 YNFKEQ. The CDR3 DNA follows: TGTACCAGCAGCCAAGGGACCCTAGGGTACGAGCAGTACTTC. As protein: CTSSQGTLGYEQYF.

The chain employs TRBV3-1 and TRBJ2-5, with D maybe TRBD2 (6 bases). Judging by the DNA end, TRBJ2-1 fits better; the J call may be wrong. In germline, CDR1 is LGHDT, CDR2 YNNKEL (reference sequence). The CDR3 contains 16 residues. DNA of the CDR3: TGTGCCAGCAGCCAAGAAGCTGGGACTCACCAAGAGACCCAGTTCTTC. Encoded protein: CASSQEAGTHQETQFF.

The gene calls are TRBV5-1 and TRBJ2-3; 9 nucleotides align to TRBD1. This CDR3 has 14 amino acids. The V gene end was trimmed by 10 bases and the J gene end by 3 bases; junction bases not matched to a gene: 9. Germline V gene lookup returns CDR1 SGHRS and CDR2 YFSETQ. This CDR3 reads CACRTGGMTDTQYF. CDR3 DNA sequence: TGCGCCTGTCGTACAGGGGGCATGACAGATACGCAGTATTTT.

The chain employs TRBV7-2 and TRBJ2-5; 7 nucleotides line up with TRBD1. The J segment lost 1 base and the V segment lost 5 bases, leaving 4 bases of the junction unmatched. Germline V gene data show CDR1 as SGHTA and CDR2 as FQGNSA. The CDR3 length is 14 residues. The CDR3 is CASSTDRAQETQYF. In nucleotides, the CDR3 is TGTGCCAGCAGCACCGACAGGGCCCAAGAGACCCAGTACTTC.

The chain uses TRBV6-2 or TRBV6-3 and TRBJ2-1, with 8 bases that match TRBD2. The CDR3 consists of 13 residues. V lost 5 bases to trimming and J lost 10 bases; unmatched junction nucleotides: 7. Germline assignment: CDR1 MNHEY and CDR2 SVGEGT. Written as DNA, the CDR3 is TGTGCCAGCAGTCCTTATTTAGCGGGAGAGCAGTTCTTC. Its translation: CASSPYLAGEQFF.

The rearrangement uses TRBV4-2 and TRBJ1-6; D might be TRBD1 (5 bases). Trimming removed 3 bases from V and 1 base from J, with 16 bases in between. Per the germline V gene, CDR1 is LGHNA and CDR2 is YNFKEQ. The CDR3 has 18 residues. CDR3 nucleotides: TGTGCCAGCAGCCATTCTACAGGCGATGGGTCCTATAATTCACCCCTCCACTTT. This encodes CASSHSTGDGSYNSPLHF.

The chain has TRBV28 and TRBJ1-1; D gene unclear. Germline V gives CDR1 MDHEN, CDR2 SYDVKM. V was trimmed by 3 bases and J by 3 bases, leaving 14 bases between them. The CDR3 contains 15 residues. CDR3 sequence: CASSLAQEVDTEAFF. In DNA form, the CDR3 reads TGTGCCAGCAGTTTGGCGCAGGAGGTCGACACTGAAGCTTTCTTT.

This clonotype was seen a handful of times. This chain uses TRBV29-1 with TRBJ2-5; D remains ambiguous. The CDR3 has 15 residues. V lost 4 bases to trimming and J lost 0 bases, with 15 bases between them. Looked up from germline, CDR1 is SQVTM and CDR2 is ANQGSEA. CDR3 DNA: TGCAGCGTTGTTTGTGTTCTTGGGTACCAAGAGACCCAGTACTTC. It translates to CSVVCVLGYQETQYF. Filled out from reference TRBV29-1 and TRBJ2-5, the complete variable domain reads SAVISQKPSRDICQRGTSLTIQCQVDSQVTMMFWYRQQPGQSLTLIATANQGSEATYESGFVIDKFPISRPNLTFSTLTVSNMSPEDSSIYLCSVVCVLGYQETQYFGPGTRLLVL.

This clonotype was seen more than once but under ten times. The chain joins TRBV12-3 or TRBV12-4 to TRBJ2-7; no clear D. Between the trimmed V and J ends, which lost 1 base and 4 bases, there was a span of 14 bases. The CDR3 covers 15 residues. DNA of the CDR3: TGTGCCAGCAGTTTAGTGGGCGACCCAACTTACGAGCAGTACTTC. This codes for CASSLVGDPTYEQYF.

V gene TRBV5-5 combines with J gene TRBJ2-1; D is ambiguous. The CDR3 totals 14 residues. CDR1 is SGHKS and CDR2 is YYEKEE in the germline V gene (reference sequence). V was trimmed by 0 bases and J by 9 bases, leaving 13 bases between them. The CDR3 loop reads CASSLAGNWGEQFF. In DNA, the CDR3 is TGTGCCAGCAGCTTGGCAGGCAACTGGGGTGAGCAGTTCTTC.

The CDR3 sequence: CASSLSARSGGYTF. CDR3 nucleotide sequence: TGTGCCAGCAGTTTATCCGCCCGTTCCGGCGGCTACACCTTC. The chain employs TRBV27 and TRBJ1-2; D is ambiguous. Germline V gene lookup returns CDR1 MNHEY and CDR2 SMNVEV (reference sequence). Trimming shortened V by 0 bases and J by 8 bases, and 13 bases separated the two germline ends. This CDR3 contains 14 residues.

The table lists this clonotype with a few counts. V usage is TRBV7-2 and J usage is TRBJ2-3; TRBD1 is a possible D gene (6 bases). Germline-derived CDR1 and CDR2 are SGHTA and FQGNSA. The CDR3 is 16 residues long. The V end was cut by 1 base, the J end by 4 bases, with 15 bases between. This CDR3 is CASSLDGRGSSDTQYF. CDR3 DNA: TGTGCCAGCAGCTTAGACGGCAGGGGTAGTTCAGATACGCAGTATTTT.

This clonotype was seen more than once but under ten times. V is TRBV29-1 and J is TRBJ1-2, with a weak D call TRBD1 (6 bases). Germline V gene data show CDR1 as SQVTM and CDR2 as ANQGSEA. The CDR3 length is 16 residues. Deletions cut 5 bases from V and 3 bases from J, with 22 bases between. CDR3 amino acids: CSVQPPDRPRHYGYTF. The CDR3 coding sequence is TGCAGCGTTCAACCACCCGACAGGCCCCGGCACTATGGCTACACCTTC.

In this sample, this clonotype turned up a few times. J is TRBJ2-5 and V is TRBV27; tentative D call: TRBD1 (6 bases). The J call is in doubt because the DNA end fits TRBJ2-7 better. Germline CDR1 reads MNHEY; CDR2 reads SMNVEV (reference sequence). The CDR3 is 13 residues long. The CDR3 DNA sequence: TGTGCCAGCAGCGGTTTGAGGGACAACGAGCAGTACTTC. This encodes CASSGLRDNEQYF.